The rows below give T cell receptor beta chains drawn from one sample of a study of blood T cells in healthy people across ages. TCRdb re-called the 5' RACE reads through MiXCR, storing one row per CDR3 protein. The repertoire consists of around 520,000 distinct CDR3 sequences, with over 25% occurring once and the leading ten covering approximately 3.6%. These same data were also listed under a study on T cells of mothers and their children.

Material for sequencing was blood. These receptors all come from a boy aged 2-9 years in good health. Both conserved end residues are part of each CDR3. D genes are given only for firm matches. Size tells how often a clone was seen (once, few, many) or the class of an expanded clone, and some rows leave it out.

J gene: TRBJ2-2; V gene: TRBV9; clone size: few; D gene: NA; CDR3 protein: CASSASNTGELFF; CDR3 DNA: TGTGCCAGCAGCGCCAGCAACACCGGGGAGCTGTTTTTT
J gene: TRBJ1-2; V gene: TRBV29-1; clone size: NA; D gene: TRBD1; CDR3 protein: CSVRVTGAGGYTF; CDR3 DNA: TGCAGCGTCCGGGTTACAGGGGCCGGGGGCTACACCTTC
J gene: TRBJ1-1; V gene: TRBV10-3; clone size: NA; D gene: NA; CDR3 protein: CAISESNVGGTEAFF; CDR3 DNA: TGTGCCATCAGTGAGTCGAACGTAGGGGGGACTGAAGCTTTCTTT
J gene: TRBJ2-5; V gene: TRBV20-1; clone size: NA; D gene: NA; CDR3 protein: CSAPFETQYF; CDR3 DNA: TGCAGTGCTCCCTTTGAGACCCAGTACTTC
J gene: TRBJ1-1; V gene: TRBV15; clone size: NA; D gene: TRBD1; CDR3 protein: CATSRDLGDRVYAFF; CDR3 DNA: TGTGCCACCAGCAGAGATCTGGGGGACAGGGTGTATGCTTTCTTT
J gene: TRBJ2-7; V gene: TRBV12-3/TRBV12-4; clone size: few; D gene: NA; CDR3 protein: CASRTSSYEQYF; CDR3 DNA: TGTGCCAGCAGGACAAGCTCCTACGAGCAGTACTTC
J gene: TRBJ2-2; V gene: TRBV29-1; clone size: few; D gene: NA; CDR3 protein: CSVPRVRSRGTGELFF; CDR3 DNA: TGCAGCGTCCCCAGGGTCCGGTCTAGGGGCACCGGGGAGCTGTTTTTT
J gene: TRBJ1-5; V gene: TRBV6-2/TRBV6-3; clone size: NA; D gene: NA; CDR3 protein: CASSPWVNNQPQHF; CDR3 DNA: TGTGCCAGCAGTCCCTGGGTAAACAATCAGCCCCAGCATTTT
J gene: TRBJ2-2; V gene: TRBV25-1; clone size: NA; D gene: TRBD2; CDR3 protein: CASSGTSGGPWGGELFF; CDR3 DNA: TGTGCCAGCAGTGGGACTAGCGGGGGGCCCTGGGGCGGGGAGCTGTTTTTT
J gene: TRBJ2-5; V gene: TRBV6-5; clone size: few; D gene: NA; CDR3 protein: CASSPDGPQETQYF; CDR3 DNA: TGTGCCAGCAGCCCTGACGGACCCCAAGAGACCCAGTACTTC
J gene: TRBJ2-7; V gene: TRBV12-3/TRBV12-4; clone size: NA; D gene: NA; CDR3 protein: CASSSRRDSYEQYF; CDR3 DNA: TGTGCCAGCAGTTCCCGTAGAGACTCCTACGAGCAGTACTTC
J gene: TRBJ2-5; V gene: TRBV7-8; clone size: few; D gene: NA; CDR3 protein: CASSLVAGTGETQYF; CDR3 DNA: TGTGCCAGCAGCTTAGTAGCAGGGACGGGGGAGACCCAGTACTTC
J gene: TRBJ2-5; V gene: TRBV6-6; clone size: few; D gene: NA; CDR3 protein: CASRRDPRETQYF; CDR3 DNA: TGTGCCAGCCGGCGGGACCCAAGGGAGACCCAGTACTTC
J gene: TRBJ1-4; V gene: TRBV9; clone size: NA; D gene: NA; CDR3 protein: CASSVNSNGEEKLFF; CDR3 DNA: TGTGCCAGCAGCGTGAACAGCAATGGCGAGGAAAAACTGTTTTTT
J gene: TRBJ2-5; V gene: TRBV10-3; clone size: many; D gene: TRBD1; CDR3 protein: CAISGTGVGETQYF; CDR3 DNA: TGTGCCATCAGTGGTACAGGGGTAGGAGAGACCCAGTACTTC
J gene: TRBJ2-7; V gene: TRBV9; clone size: NA; D gene: NA; CDR3 protein: CASSGGEAYEQYF; CDR3 DNA: TGTGCCAGCAGCGGGGGGGAAGCCTACGAGCAGTACTTC
J gene: TRBJ2-3; V gene: TRBV3-1; clone size: few; D gene: NA; CDR3 protein: CASSQARGGRDTQYF; CDR3 DNA: TGTGCCAGCAGCCAAGCCAGGGGGGGTAGGGATACGCAGTATTTT
J gene: TRBJ2-5; V gene: TRBV10-3; clone size: NA; D gene: NA; CDR3 protein: CAISGSQQETQYF; CDR3 DNA: TGTGCCATCAGTGGGAGTCAGCAAGAGACCCAGTACTTC
J gene: TRBJ2-3; V gene: TRBV5-1; clone size: NA; D gene: NA; CDR3 protein: CASSLGHSSTETQYF; CDR3 DNA: TGCGCCAGCAGCTTGGGCCACTCTAGCACAGAGACGCAGTATTTT
J gene: TRBJ2-3; V gene: TRBV9; clone size: few; D gene: TRBD2; CDR3 protein: CASGTSGGALDTQYF; CDR3 DNA: TGTGCCAGCGGAACTAGCGGGGGGGCCTTAGATACGCAGTATTTT
J gene: TRBJ2-5; V gene: TRBV12-3/TRBV12-4; clone size: NA; D gene: TRBD2; CDR3 protein: CASSFGGLETQYF; CDR3 DNA: TGTGCCAGCAGTTTCGGGGGGTTGGAGACCCAGTACTTC
J gene: TRBJ2-5; V gene: TRBV10-3; clone size: few; D gene: TRBD2; CDR3 protein: CAISDGASGGQETQYF; CDR3 DNA: TGTGCCATCAGTGATGGGGCTAGCGGGGGCCAAGAGACCCAGTACTTC
J gene: TRBJ2-7; V gene: TRBV6-2/TRBV6-3; clone size: NA; D gene: NA; CDR3 protein: CASSYSVTYEQYF; CDR3 DNA: TGTGCCAGCAGTTACTCAGTTACCTACGAGCAGTACTTC
J gene: TRBJ2-1; V gene: TRBV29-1; clone size: NA; D gene: TRBD2; CDR3 protein: CSGIPLAGDLDEQFF; CDR3 DNA: TGCAGCGGGATTCCACTAGCGGGAGATTTGGATGAGCAGTTCTTC
J gene: TRBJ2-1; V gene: TRBV29-1; clone size: few; D gene: NA; CDR3 protein: CSVEGYMDNEQFF; CDR3 DNA: TGCAGCGTGGAGGGGTACATGGACAATGAGCAGTTCTTC
J gene: TRBJ2-1; V gene: TRBV9; clone size: few; D gene: TRBD2; CDR3 protein: CASSPGLAPHEQFF; CDR3 DNA: TGTGCCAGCAGCCCCGGACTAGCCCCTCATGAGCAGTTCTTC
J gene: TRBJ1-2; V gene: TRBV6-2/TRBV6-3; clone size: few; D gene: NA; CDR3 protein: CASSTGYYGYTF; CDR3 DNA: TGTGCCAGCAGTACAGGGTACTATGGCTACACCTTC
J gene: TRBJ1-1; V gene: TRBV2; clone size: few; D gene: NA; CDR3 protein: CASSEQGQGTEAFF; CDR3 DNA: TGTGCCAGCAGCGAACAGGGTCAGGGCACTGAAGCTTTCTTT
J gene: TRBJ1-2; V gene: TRBV7-9; clone size: few; D gene: NA; CDR3 protein: CASSLGADGGYTF; CDR3 DNA: TGTGCCAGCAGCTTAGGGGCAGACGGAGGCTACACCTTC
J gene: TRBJ2-7; V gene: TRBV5-1; clone size: few; D gene: NA; CDR3 protein: CASSLAPTGDYEQYF; CDR3 DNA: TGCGCCAGCAGCTTGGCGCCGACTGGCGACTACGAGCAGTACTTC
J gene: TRBJ2-1; V gene: TRBV24-1; clone size: NA; D gene: TRBD2; CDR3 protein: CATSDLHKTVAGGKGEYNEQFF; CDR3 DNA: TGTGCCACCAGTGATTTGCATAAGACGGTAGCGGGAGGAAAGGGGGAATACAATGAGCAGTTCTTC
J gene: TRBJ2-1; V gene: TRBV28; clone size: NA; D gene: TRBD1; CDR3 protein: CASSFMTGRSYNEQFF; CDR3 DNA: TGTGCCAGCAGTTTCATGACAGGGCGCTCCTACAATGAGCAGTTCTTC
J gene: TRBJ2-4; V gene: TRBV20-1; clone size: few; D gene: NA; CDR3 protein: CSAGASVRNIQYF; CDR3 DNA: TGCAGTGCTGGGGCTAGCGTGAGAAACATTCAGTACTTC
J gene: TRBJ2-2; V gene: TRBV7-2; clone size: NA; D gene: NA; CDR3 protein: CASSPSFIDTGELFF; CDR3 DNA: TGTGCCAGCAGCCCTTCCTTCATCGACACCGGGGAGCTGTTTTTT
J gene: TRBJ2-3; V gene: TRBV4-2; clone size: NA; D gene: NA; CDR3 protein: CASSQDRGGTQYF; CDR3 DNA: TGTGCCAGCAGCCAAGACCGAGGGGGTACGCAGTATTTT
J gene: TRBJ1-2; V gene: TRBV7-9; clone size: few; D gene: NA; CDR3 protein: CASSLAPGSGYTF; CDR3 DNA: TGTGCCAGCAGCTTAGCACCGGGATCGGGCTACACCTTC
J gene: TRBJ2-6; V gene: TRBV2; clone size: few; D gene: NA; CDR3 protein: CASSETGVGANVLTF; CDR3 DNA: TGTGCCAGCAGTGAAACGGGCGTTGGGGCCAACGTCCTGACTTTC
J gene: TRBJ1-5; V gene: TRBV5-1; clone size: NA; D gene: NA; CDR3 protein: CASTRNQPQHF; CDR3 DNA: TGCGCCAGCACCCGAAATCAGCCCCAGCATTTT
J gene: TRBJ2-1; V gene: TRBV20-1; clone size: NA; D gene: NA; CDR3 protein: CSAPETSSYNEQFF; CDR3 DNA: TGCAGTGCGCCGGAGACGAGCTCCTACAATGAGCAGTTCTTC
J gene: TRBJ2-7; V gene: TRBV10-3; clone size: once; D gene: TRBD2; CDR3 protein: CAIRGLAGANYEQYF; CDR3 DNA: TGTGCCATCAGGGGCTTAGCGGGAGCTAACTACGAGCAGTACTTC
J gene: TRBJ2-1; V gene: TRBV20-1; clone size: NA; D gene: TRBD2; CDR3 protein: CSAREERGTSNEQFF; CDR3 DNA: TGCAGTGCTAGAGAGGAGCGGGGCACGAGCAATGAGCAGTTCTTC
J gene: TRBJ2-7; V gene: TRBV5-5; clone size: NA; D gene: NA; CDR3 protein: CASSLMGGTYEQYF; CDR3 DNA: TGTGCCAGCAGCTTGATGGGGGGCACCTACGAGCAGTACTTC
J gene: TRBJ2-2; V gene: TRBV10-3; clone size: NA; D gene: NA; CDR3 protein: CAITGGTGELFF; CDR3 DNA: TGTGCCATCACCGGGGGCACCGGGGAGCTGTTTTTT
J gene: TRBJ2-1; V gene: TRBV5-5; clone size: NA; D gene: TRBD2; CDR3 protein: CASSLPRLAGGLNEQFF; CDR3 DNA: TGTGCCAGCAGCCTTCCTAGACTAGCGGGAGGCTTAAATGAGCAGTTCTTC
J gene: TRBJ2-7; V gene: TRBV4-3; clone size: NA; D gene: TRBD2; CDR3 protein: CASSQDVFRGTSWGSYEQYF; CDR3 DNA: TGCGCCAGCAGCCAAGATGTATTTAGGGGGACTAGCTGGGGCTCCTACGAGCAGTACTTC
J gene: TRBJ2-7; V gene: TRBV6-5; clone size: NA; D gene: TRBD2; CDR3 protein: CASSYRLAGVEQYF; CDR3 DNA: TGTGCCAGCAGTTACCGACTAGCGGGGGTTGAGCAGTACTTC
J gene: TRBJ1-4; V gene: TRBV20-1; clone size: few; D gene: NA; CDR3 protein: CSAPHRVHEKLFF; CDR3 DNA: TGCAGTGCCCCCCACAGGGTGCATGAAAAACTGTTTTTT
J gene: TRBJ2-7; V gene: TRBV4-3; clone size: few; D gene: NA; CDR3 protein: CASSQGLTGSYEQYF; CDR3 DNA: TGCGCCAGCAGCCAAGGACTGACGGGCTCCTACGAGCAGTACTTC
J gene: TRBJ2-5; V gene: TRBV10-2; clone size: NA; D gene: NA; CDR3 protein: CASSVRARGQETQYF; CDR3 DNA: TGCGCCAGCAGTGTCCGCGCGCGCGGTCAAGAGACCCAGTACTTC
J gene: TRBJ2-5; V gene: TRBV29-1; clone size: few; D gene: TRBD2; CDR3 protein: CSVLAGGQETQYF; CDR3 DNA: TGCAGCGTGCTCGCGGGGGGCCAAGAGACCCAGTACTTC
J gene: TRBJ1-1; V gene: TRBV7-3; clone size: NA; D gene: NA; CDR3 protein: CASSLIVKNTEAFF; CDR3 DNA: TGTGCCAGCAGCTTAATAGTCAAGAACACTGAAGCTTTCTTT
J gene: TRBJ2-7; V gene: TRBV19; clone size: NA; D gene: NA; CDR3 protein: CASSMQGLYEQYF; CDR3 DNA: TGTGCCAGTAGTATGCAGGGCCTCTACGAGCAGTACTTC
J gene: TRBJ1-4; V gene: TRBV11-2; clone size: few; D gene: NA; CDR3 protein: CASSPRGLRDEKLFF; CDR3 DNA: TGTGCCAGCAGCCCCCGGGGCCTACGCGATGAAAAACTGTTTTTT
J gene: TRBJ2-1; V gene: TRBV4-2; clone size: few; D gene: TRBD1; CDR3 protein: CASSQGDRRSSYNEQFF; CDR3 DNA: TGTGCCAGCAGCCAGGGGGACAGACGGAGCTCCTACAATGAGCAGTTCTTC
J gene: TRBJ2-1; V gene: TRBV30; clone size: few; D gene: NA; CDR3 protein: CAWSSGNEQFF; CDR3 DNA: TGTGCCTGGAGTAGCGGGAATGAGCAGTTCTTC